Presented here are 15 T cell receptor beta chains from one specimen sequenced in a study of neoadjuvant anti-PD-1 for oral cavity cancer. Here immunoSEQ multiplex PCR was the method, and the copy in TCRdb shows in-frame clones only, minus some. The sample records about 72,000 clones, around 80% being singletons. The sample here was PBMCs, taken before nivolumab (anti-PD-1) treatment. The receptor source for this set is a person aged 35 to 85 with oral cavity squamous cell carcinoma.

V usage is TRBV20-1 and J usage is TRBJ2-5, with D tentatively TRBD2 (5 bases). The V and J ends lost 0 bases and 7 bases respectively, with 6 bases between them. The CDR3 length is 11 residues. Germline V CDR1 and CDR2: DFQATT, SNEGSKA (reference sequence). The CDR3 DNA sequence: TGCAGTGCTAGAGACGCGGGGACCCAGTACTTC. Encoded protein: CSARDAGTQYF.

The CDR3 spells CASSIDAGLAVYEQYF. The CDR3 DNA sequence: TGTGCCAGTAGTATAGATGCGGGACTAGCGGTCTACGAGCAGTACTTC. The rearrangement links TRBV19 to TRBJ2-7, with TRBD2 identical over 11 bases. Germline CDR1 is LNHDA and CDR2 is SQIVND (reference sequence). With 0 bases clipped from V and 3 bases from J, the junction kept 4 bases outside the gene matches. The CDR3 extends over 16 amino acids.

The V gene is TRBV5-1, the J gene TRBJ1-1; tentative D call: TRBD1 (5 bases). Deletions cut 3 bases from V and 1 base from J, with 7 bases between. Germline V gives CDR1 SGHRS, CDR2 YFSETQ. CDR3 length: 13 amino acids. This CDR3 is CASSSTGNTEAFF. DNA of the CDR3: TGCGCCAGCAGCTCAACAGGGAACACTGAAGCTTTCTTT.

The chain couples TRBV5-4 to TRBJ2-1; no reliable D call. V shed 4 bases and J shed 0 bases, with 11 bases lying between them. CDR1 SGHNT and CDR2 YYREEE come from the germline V gene (reference sequence). The CDR3 consists of 15 residues. CDR3 loop: CASSQRLSSYNEQFF. The CDR3 DNA is TGTGCCAGCAGCCAAAGATTGAGCTCCTACAATGAGCAGTTCTTC. The full variable domain, rest sourced from reference TRBV5-4 and TRBJ2-1, is ETGVTQSPTHLIKTRGQQVTLRCSSQSGHNTVSWYQQALGQGPQFIFQYYREEENGRGNFPPRFSGLQFPNYSSELNVNALELDDSALYLCASSQRLSSYNEQFFGPGTRLTVL.

The rearrangement links TRBV7-6 to TRBJ2-3; 8 nucleotides match TRBD2. CDR3 size: 15 residues. The V gene end was trimmed by 5 bases and the J gene end by 2 bases; junction bases not matched to a gene: 6. Germline V gene data show CDR1 as SGHVS and CDR2 as FNYEAQ. The CDR3 DNA is TGTGCCAGCAGCCGCGGACTAGCCATCACAGATACGCAGTATTTT. It specifies CASSRGLAITDTQYF.

V and J are TRBV6-1 and TRBJ1-1; D is possibly TRBD1 (5 bases). CDR1 and CDR2 (germline): MNHNS, SASEGT. Deletions cut 8 bases from V and 8 bases from J, with 9 bases between. This CDR3 is 10 amino acids long. The DNA for the CDR3 is TGTGCCAGCTTCAGGGAAGAAGCTTTCTTT. This sequence encodes CASFREEAFF.

The V and J genes are TRBV11-2 and TRBJ2-4; D may be TRBD1 or TRBD2 (5 bases each). Trimming shortened V by 5 bases and J by 5 bases, and 16 bases separated the two germline ends. Germline-derived CDR1 and CDR2 are SGHAT and FQNNGV. The length of the CDR3 is 15 residues. This CDR3 is CASSRPGRRENIQYF. Here the CDR3 DNA reads TGTGCCAGCAGCCGACCGGGACGCCGGGAAAACATTCAGTACTTC.

The chain combines TRBV5-4 with TRBJ1-2, with D possibly matching TRBD1 (5 bases). The CDR3 totals 15 residues. Germline CDR1 and CDR2: SGHNT and YYREEE (reference sequence). V was trimmed by 3 bases and J by 7 bases, leaving 19 bases between them. The CDR3 sequence is CASSSRPGRGSGYTF. DNA for the CDR3: TGTGCCAGCAGCTCCCGACCGGGACGCGGGAGTGGCTACACCTTC.

The chain joins TRBV4-2 to TRBJ2-7; the match to TRBD2 covers 10 bases. Trimming cost V 0 bases and J 4 bases; bases outside gene matches: 3. Germline CDR1 and CDR2: LGHNA and YNFKEQ. This CDR3 has 15 residues. The CDR3 coding sequence is TGTGCCAGCAGCCAAGAACTAGCGGGGCTTTACGAGCAGTACTTC. It yields the protein CASSQELAGLYEQYF.

The chain couples TRBV28 to TRBJ1-2, with D perhaps TRBD1 (5 bases). Trimming stripped 5 bases from V and 4 bases from J, with 8 bases between. CDR3 length: 12 residues. Germline V gene lookup returns CDR1 MDHEN and CDR2 SYDVKM. The CDR3 coding sequence is TGTGCCAGCAGTCAGGGTGGCTATGGCTACACCTTC. Translating gives CASSQGGYGYTF.

A few counts support this clone. The genes are TRBV5-1 and TRBJ1-1; D is unclear. CDR1 SGHRS and CDR2 YFSETQ come from the germline V gene. V was trimmed by 5 bases and J by 0 bases, leaving 11 bases between them. The CDR3 sequence is 14 residues long. The CDR3 coding sequence is TGCGCCAGCAGATTTGGGGAAATGAACACTGAAGCTTTCTTT. This gives the protein CASRFGEMNTEAFF. The whole variable domain, filled in from reference TRBV5-1 and TRBJ1-1, reads KAGVTQTPRYLIKTRGQQVTLSCSPISGHRSVSWYQQTPGQGLQFLFEYFSETQRNKGNFPGRFSGRQFSNSRSEMNVSTLELGDSALYLCASRFGEMNTEAFFGQGTRLTVV.

This clone was found a few times. The gene calls are TRBV11-2 and TRBJ1-1; D is unresolved. CDR1 SGHAT and CDR2 FQNNGV come from the germline V gene. This CDR3 comprises 13 residues. V was shortened by 6 bases and J by 5 bases, with 13 bases between the two germline ends. The CDR3 nucleotides read TGTGCCAGCAGTCGAGACGTGGGGACTGAAGCTTTCTTT. It specifies CASSRDVGTEAFF.

This chain joins TRBV27 and TRBJ2-7; possibly TRBD1 for D (6 bases). Germline values: CDR1 MNHEY, CDR2 SMNVEV (reference sequence). Trimming removed 8 bases from V and 4 bases from J, with 15 bases in between. The CDR3 runs to 13 residues. The CDR3 spells CASGQRSFYEQYF. In DNA, the CDR3 is TGTGCCAGCGGACAGAGAAGTTTTTACGAGCAGTACTTC.

The rearrangement links TRBV5-4 to TRBJ2-3; 8 bases are a match to TRBD2. CDR1 and CDR2 from the germline V gene are SGHNT and YYREEE (reference sequence). The ends lost 1 base at V and 4 bases at J; junction bases unmatched: 8. CDR3 length: 16 amino acids. This CDR3 reads CASSLSASGGSDTQYF. The CDR3, as DNA: TGTGCCAGCAGCTTGAGTGCAAGCGGGGGTTCAGATACGCAGTATTTT.

This clone showed up just a few times. This chain joins TRBV7-8 and TRBJ2-5; 8 nucleotides align to TRBD2. The CDR3 is 16 amino acids. Germline CDR1 is SGHVS and CDR2 is FQNEAQ. V trimming: 7 bases; J trimming: 3 bases; junction bases outside the gene matches: 13. This CDR3 reads CASKQRRGLVKETQYF. CDR3 nucleotide sequence: TGTGCCAGCAAACAAAGGAGGGGACTAGTGAAAGAGACCCAGTACTTC.